This TCR beta chain was retrieved from a study of neurological immune-mediated disorders. Synthesis of cDNA was performed by 5'RACE using 10-nucleotide random UMIs. TCRdb re-derived calls from the 5' RACE reads in MiXCR, one entry per CDR3 protein. Of about 53,000 distinct CDR3 sequences listed, approximately 16% were seen once; the top ten hold 4% to 5.5%. Study-level points and caveats: Multiple sclerosis patients had less TCR clonal expansion than even healthy controls, unlike HTLV-1-associated myelopathy.

This clonotype was observed many times. The antigen is not known. The J segment lost 1 base and the V segment lost 7 bases, leaving 6 bases of the junction unmatched. CDR1 SGHRS and CDR2 YFSETQ come from the germline V gene. This CDR3 comprises 14 residues. The material sequenced was PBMCs. The chain couples TRBV5-1 to TRBJ2-5; 8 bases fit TRBD1. The TCR originated in a man aged 60 to 75 in good health. In DNA form, the CDR3 reads TGCGCCAGCTTTACAGGGGGTTCCCAAGAGACCCAGTACTTC. This translates into CASFTGGSQETQYF.